This T cell receptor (beta chain) was sequenced in a study of T cell changes during pregnancy in multiple sclerosis. Here immunoSEQ multiplex PCR was the method, and the copy in TCRdb shows in-frame clones only, minus some. The data hold around 88,000 clones, with about 90% observed a single time. The CDR3 contains 12 residues. Germline CDR1 reads SGHDT; CDR2 reads YYEEEE. Sequenced here: peripheral blood, sampled after pregnancy. The TCR was taken from a female donor in good health, enrolled as a control in a pregnancy study. This chain connects TRBV5-6 to TRBJ2-5, with a possible D match to TRBD1 (6 bases). Matching the DNA end better, TRBJ2-7 makes the J call doubtful. The CDR3 reads CASNQGGYEQYF. The CDR3 DNA reads as TGTGCCAGCAACCAAGGGGGCTACGAGCAGTACTTC.